This T cell receptor (beta chain) was captured in a study of shared clonotypes between healthy human individuals. Germline CDR1 reads MDHEN; CDR2 reads SYDVKM. Trimming took off 5 bases at V and 0 bases at J, with 11 bases between the two ends. This CDR3 is built from 14 residues. Here immunoSEQ multiplex PCR was the method, and the copy in TCRdb shows in-frame clones only, minus some. In the table there are 110,000 or so clones, about 63% of which are singletons. This chain uses TRBV28 with TRBJ2-7, with D perhaps TRBD1 (5 bases). The TCR comes from a woman in her thirties in good health. Material for sequencing was memory CD8+ T cells sorted from blood. Described subset: CD45RO+ cells pooled with CCR7-negative TemRA cells. The CDR3 DNA is TGTGCCAGCAGTCGGACACCGACCTCCTACGAGCAGTACTTC. This translates into CASSRTPTSYEQYF.